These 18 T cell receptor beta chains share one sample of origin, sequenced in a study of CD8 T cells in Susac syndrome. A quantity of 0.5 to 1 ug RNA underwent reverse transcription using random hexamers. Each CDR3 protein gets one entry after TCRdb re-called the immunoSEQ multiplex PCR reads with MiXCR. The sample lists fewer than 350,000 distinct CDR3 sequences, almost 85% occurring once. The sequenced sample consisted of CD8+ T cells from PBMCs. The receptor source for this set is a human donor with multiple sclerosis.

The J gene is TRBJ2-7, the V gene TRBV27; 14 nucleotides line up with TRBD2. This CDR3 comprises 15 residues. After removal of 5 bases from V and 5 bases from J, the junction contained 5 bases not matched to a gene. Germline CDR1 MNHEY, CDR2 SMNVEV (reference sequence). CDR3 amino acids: CASSAGTSGRNEQYF. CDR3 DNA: TGTGCCAGCAGTGCTGGGACTAGCGGGAGAAACGAGCAGTACTTC.

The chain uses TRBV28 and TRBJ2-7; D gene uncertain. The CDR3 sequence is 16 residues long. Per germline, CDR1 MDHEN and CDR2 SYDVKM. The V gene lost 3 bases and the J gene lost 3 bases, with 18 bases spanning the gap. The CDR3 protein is CASSFLLLFPIYEQYF. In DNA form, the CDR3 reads TGTGCCAGCAGTTTTCTCCTTCTTTTCCCAATCTACGAGCAGTACTTC.

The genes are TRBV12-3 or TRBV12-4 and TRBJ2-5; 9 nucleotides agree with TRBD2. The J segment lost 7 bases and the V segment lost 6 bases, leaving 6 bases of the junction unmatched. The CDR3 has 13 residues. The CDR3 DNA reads TGTGCCAGCAGGGCGGGGGGGGGCTGGACCCAGTACTTC. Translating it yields CASRAGGGWTQYF.

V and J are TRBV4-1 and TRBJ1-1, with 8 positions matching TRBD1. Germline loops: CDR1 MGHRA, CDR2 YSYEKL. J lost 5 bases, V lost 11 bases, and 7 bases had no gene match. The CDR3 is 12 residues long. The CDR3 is CAGGQGETEAFF. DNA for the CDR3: TGCGCCGGCGGACAGGGTGAAACTGAAGCTTTCTTT.

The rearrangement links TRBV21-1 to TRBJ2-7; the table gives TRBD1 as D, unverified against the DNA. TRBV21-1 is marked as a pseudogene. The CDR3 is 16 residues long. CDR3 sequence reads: CASSVPLPEGPYEQYF. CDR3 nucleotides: TGTGCCAGCAGCGTACCTCTCCCCGAGGGCCCCTACGAGCAGTACTTC.

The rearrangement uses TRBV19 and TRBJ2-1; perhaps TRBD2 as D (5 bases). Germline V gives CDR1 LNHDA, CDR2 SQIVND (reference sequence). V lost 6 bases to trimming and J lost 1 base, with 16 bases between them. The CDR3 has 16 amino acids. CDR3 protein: CASRPTSGDSYNEQFF. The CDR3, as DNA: TGTGCCAGTAGACCGACGAGCGGAGATTCCTACAATGAGCAGTTCTTC.

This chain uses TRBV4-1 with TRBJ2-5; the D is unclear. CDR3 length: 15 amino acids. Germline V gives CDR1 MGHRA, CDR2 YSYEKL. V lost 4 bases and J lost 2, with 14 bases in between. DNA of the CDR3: TGCGCCAGCAGCCCTTCCGACCTTACACAAGAGACCCAGTACTTC. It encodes CASSPSDLTQETQYF.

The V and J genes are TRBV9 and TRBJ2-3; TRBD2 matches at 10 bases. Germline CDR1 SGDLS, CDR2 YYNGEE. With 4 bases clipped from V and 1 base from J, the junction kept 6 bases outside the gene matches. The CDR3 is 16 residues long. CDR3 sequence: CASSNHGTSGTDTQYF. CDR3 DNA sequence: TGTGCCAGCAGCAACCACGGGACTAGCGGCACAGATACGCAGTATTTT. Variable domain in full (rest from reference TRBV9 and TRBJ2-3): DSGVTQTPKHLITATGQRVTLRCSPRSGDLSVYWYQQSLDQGLQFLIQYYNGEERAKGNILERFSAQQFPDLHSELNLSSLELGDSALYFCASSNHGTSGTDTQYFGPGTRLTVL.

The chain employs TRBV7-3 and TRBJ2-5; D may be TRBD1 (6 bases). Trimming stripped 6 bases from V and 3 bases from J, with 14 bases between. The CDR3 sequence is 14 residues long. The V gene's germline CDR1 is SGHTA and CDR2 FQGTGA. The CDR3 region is CASSSQGLEETQYF. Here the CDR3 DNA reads TGTGCCAGCAGTTCGCAGGGGTTGGAAGAGACCCAGTACTTC.

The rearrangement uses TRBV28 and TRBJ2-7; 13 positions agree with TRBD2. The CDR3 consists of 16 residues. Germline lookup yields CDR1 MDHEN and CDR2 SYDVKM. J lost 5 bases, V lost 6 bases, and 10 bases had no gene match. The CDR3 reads CASRRPGLAGLHEQYF. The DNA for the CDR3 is TGTGCCAGCAGACGTCCGGGACTAGCGGGACTCCACGAGCAGTACTTC.

The CDR3 region is CASTPRGKLARGTEAFF. CDR3 coding DNA: TGTGCCAGCACCCCTAGGGGAAAATTAGCTAGGGGCACTGAAGCTTTCTTT. The chain combines TRBV28 with TRBJ1-1; D may be TRBD1 (5 bases). V was pared by 7 bases and J by 4 bases, with 25 bases between. This CDR3 comprises 17 residues. CDR1 MDHEN and CDR2 SYDVKM come from the germline V gene.

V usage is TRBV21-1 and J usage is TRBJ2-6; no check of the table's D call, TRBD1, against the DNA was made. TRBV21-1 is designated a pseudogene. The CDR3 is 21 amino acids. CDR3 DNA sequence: TGTGCCAGCAGCGACCCCCCCGGGGCGGACAGGGGGACCTCTGGGGCCAACGTCCTGACTTTC. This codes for CASSDPPGADRGTSGANVLTF.

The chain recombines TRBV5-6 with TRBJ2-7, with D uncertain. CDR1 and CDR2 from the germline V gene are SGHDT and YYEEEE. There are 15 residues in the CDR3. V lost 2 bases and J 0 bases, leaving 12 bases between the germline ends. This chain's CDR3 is CASSFYRTSSYEQYF. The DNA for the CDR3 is TGTGCCAGCAGCTTTTACAGAACGAGCTCCTACGAGCAGTACTTC.

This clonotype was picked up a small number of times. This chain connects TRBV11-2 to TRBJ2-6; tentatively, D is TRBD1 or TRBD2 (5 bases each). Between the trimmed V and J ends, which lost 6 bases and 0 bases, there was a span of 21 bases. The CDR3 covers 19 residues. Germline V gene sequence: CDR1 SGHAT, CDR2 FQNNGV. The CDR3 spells CASSFKVDGAHSGANVLTF. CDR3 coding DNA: TGTGCCAGCAGTTTTAAAGTGGACGGGGCCCACTCTGGGGCCAACGTCCTGACTTTC.

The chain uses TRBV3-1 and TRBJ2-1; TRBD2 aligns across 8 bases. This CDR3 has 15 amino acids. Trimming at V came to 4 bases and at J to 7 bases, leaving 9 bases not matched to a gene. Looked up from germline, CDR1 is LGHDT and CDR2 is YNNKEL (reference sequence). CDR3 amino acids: CASSLGRALWNEQFF. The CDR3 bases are TGTGCCAGCAGCCTCGGGAGGGCCCTATGGAATGAGCAGTTCTTC.

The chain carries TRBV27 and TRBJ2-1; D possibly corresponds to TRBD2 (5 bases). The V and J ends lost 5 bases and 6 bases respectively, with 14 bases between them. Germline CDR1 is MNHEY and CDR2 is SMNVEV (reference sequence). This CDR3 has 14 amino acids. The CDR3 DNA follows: TGTGCCAGCAGTCTCTCCTTCCGGGGCAATGAGCAGTTCTTC. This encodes CASSLSFRGNEQFF.

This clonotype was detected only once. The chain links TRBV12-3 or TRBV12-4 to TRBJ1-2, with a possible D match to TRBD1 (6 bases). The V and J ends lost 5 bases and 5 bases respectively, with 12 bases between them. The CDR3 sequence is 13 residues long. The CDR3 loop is CASSAGDMYGYTF. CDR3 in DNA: TGTGCCAGCAGTGCGGGGGACATGTATGGCTACACCTTC.

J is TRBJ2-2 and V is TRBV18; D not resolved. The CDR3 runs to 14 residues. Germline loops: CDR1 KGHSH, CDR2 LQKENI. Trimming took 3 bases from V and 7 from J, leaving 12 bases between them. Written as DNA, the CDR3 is TGTGCCAGCTCACCTATTCCGAGCAACGGGGAGCTGTTTTTT. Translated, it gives CASSPIPSNGELFF.